The 9 T cell receptor beta chains reported below all come from one sample, sequenced in a study of technical replicates of blood from several donors. This table comes from immunoSEQ multiplex PCR, and its TCRdb copy is limited to in-frame clones, with some not included. The table has 74,000 or so clones, approximately 96% seen once. Input material: T cells isolated from PBMCs. These receptor sequences come from a human donor in good health.

V is TRBV4-1 and J is TRBJ2-1, with D perhaps TRBD2 (5 bases). V lost 2 bases and J 6 bases, leaving 14 bases between the germline ends. The CDR3 sequence is 15 residues long. CDR1 is MGHRA, CDR2 YSYEKL, per germline. CDR3 loop: CASSQFYTLANEQFF. DNA of the CDR3: TGCGCCAGCAGCCAATTCTATACCCTAGCCAATGAGCAGTTCTTC.

The V and J genes are TRBV13 and TRBJ2-3, with TRBD2 as a possible D gene (6 bases). V dropped 5 bases and J dropped 3 bases, with 15 bases sitting between them. Germline V gene sequence: CDR1 PRHDT, CDR2 FYEKMQ (reference sequence). The length of the CDR3 is 15 residues. CDR3 region: CASSPRDSPTDTQYF. As DNA, the CDR3 is TGTGCCAGCAGCCCCCGGGACTCCCCAACAGATACGCAGTATTTT.

The chain links TRBV27 to TRBJ2-7; D is possibly TRBD2 (6 bases). The CDR3 is made up of 17 amino acids. V was trimmed by 0 bases and J by 1 base, leaving 16 bases between them. CDR1 is MNHEY and CDR2 is SMNVEV in the germline V gene (reference sequence). The CDR3 region has the DNA TGTGCCAGCAGTTTATCCTATAGCGGAATCCTGTCCTACGAGCAGTACTTC. It specifies CASSLSYSGILSYEQYF.

The chain links TRBV11-2 to TRBJ2-3; D not certain. Trimming removed 1 base from V and 2 bases from J, with 7 bases in between. There are 14 residues in the CDR3. Germline loops: CDR1 SGHAT, CDR2 FQNNGV. The CDR3 loop reads CASSLVAPTDTQYF. The CDR3 DNA follows: TGTGCCAGCAGCTTAGTAGCACCCACAGATACGCAGTATTTT.

The rearrangement links TRBV7-7 to TRBJ1-3; D is possibly TRBD1 (6 bases). The germline CDR1 and CDR2 sequences are SSHAT and FNYEAQ (reference sequence). Between the trimmed V and J ends, which lost 5 bases and 3 bases, there was a span of 11 bases. The CDR3 spans 14 residues. The CDR3 spells CASSPTGIGNTIYF. The CDR3 DNA sequence: TGTGCCAGCAGCCCAACAGGGATTGGAAACACCATATATTTT.

The chain has TRBV9 and TRBJ1-1; 8 bases are a match to TRBD1. V lost 2 bases, J lost 1 base, and 7 bases stayed unmatched. CDR1 and CDR2 from the germline V gene are SGDLS and YYNGEE. The CDR3 spans 16 residues. Here the CDR3 DNA reads TGTGCCAGCAGCGTCTTAAGCGGACAGGGGAACACTGAAGCTTTCTTT. Its protein product is CASSVLSGQGNTEAFF.

The genes are TRBV7-3 and TRBJ2-7, with TRBD2 matching over 8 bases. With 11 bases clipped from V and 1 base from J, the junction kept 10 bases outside the gene matches. Germline-derived CDR1 and CDR2 are SGHTA and FQGTGA. The CDR3 has 14 amino acids. CDR3 nucleotides: TGTGCCTCCTCCCCGTCGGGAGGGTCCTACGAGCAGTACTTC. This encodes CASSPSGGSYEQYF.

CDR3 sequence reads: CASRPIQGKDQPQHF. CDR3 coding DNA: TGTGCCAGCAGGCCCATACAGGGGAAAGATCAGCCCCAGCATTTT. The chain combines TRBV2 with TRBJ1-5, with 7 nucleotides matching TRBD1. V was pared by 6 bases and J by 5 bases, with 10 bases of the junction left unmatched. This CDR3 contains 15 residues. The V gene's germline CDR1 is SNHLY and CDR2 FYNNEI.

The V gene is TRBV11-3, the J gene TRBJ2-1, with 8 bases fitting TRBD2. CDR3 length: 15 amino acids. The trim removed 1 base at V and 5 bases at J, leaving 4 bases unmatched. Germline CDR1 SGHNT, CDR2 YENEEA. CDR3 sequence reads: CASSLVSGSDNEQFF. The CDR3 region has the DNA TGTGCCAGCAGCTTAGTAAGCGGGAGCGACAATGAGCAGTTCTTC.